This is a list of T cell receptor beta chains from one sample in a study of blood T cell repertoires in COVID-19. The repertoire was sequenced with immunoSEQ multiplex PCR; TCRdb's copy has only in-frame clones and lacks some. The sample carries roughly 390,000 clones, 87% recorded once. The sample comprised peripheral blood. The source of these receptors is a woman in her twenties or thirties with COVID-19, enrolled during active disease. Each CDR3 is given with its conserved first and last residue. A D gene is named only where the DNA matches it firmly. Clone size, where shown, is once, few, many, or a class for clones that have expanded.

D gene | J gene | clone size | V gene | CDR3 DNA | CDR3 protein
TRBD1 | TRBJ2-1 | - | TRBV6-5 | TGTGCCAGCAGTCCCCGACAGGGTTCCTACAATGAGCAGTTCTTC | CASSPRQGSYNEQFF
TRBD1 | TRBJ2-7 | few | TRBV27 | TGTGCCAGCAGTTTATCGTTGGACAGGGGGCGCGAGCAGTACTTC | CASSLSLDRGREQYF
TRBD2 | TRBJ2-7 | - | TRBV28 | TGTGCCAGCAGTCCAGGGGGCTCTAGCGGGAGGTCCTACGAGCAGTACTTC | CASSPGGSSGRSYEQYF
- | TRBJ1-5 | - | TRBV19 | TGTGCCAGTACCGGGACAATGGGCAATCAGCCCCAGCATTTT | CASTGTMGNQPQHF
- | TRBJ2-7 | once | TRBV3-1/TRBV3-2 | TGTGCCAGCAGCAACCTAGACAGGGACTCCGGCGAGCAGTACTTC | CASSNLDRDSGEQYF
- | TRBJ2-5 | - | TRBV10-3 | TGTGCCACCAGACAAGAGGGAGAGACCCAGTACTTC | CATRQEGETQYF
- | TRBJ1-3 | - | TRBV6-5 | TGTGCCAGCAGGTCTCGCTCTGGAAACACCATATATTTT | CASRSRSGNTIYF
- | TRBJ2-3 | - | TRBV6-5 | TGTGCCAGCAGTTACGGCCATCCAGATACGCAGTATTTT | CASSYGHPDTQYF
TRBD2 | TRBJ2-3 | - | TRBV30 | TGTGCCTGGAGACCCGGGGGGGCTAGCGGGAGGTACAGCACAGATACGCAGTATTTT | CAWRPGGASGRYSTDTQYF
- | TRBJ2-7 | - | TRBV6-5 | TGTGCCAGCAGCCGACTGGAAGCCTACGAGCAGTACTTC | CASSRLEAYEQYF
- | TRBJ2-4 | - | TRBV15 | TGTGCCACCAGCCCCGGTGGGCCCAAAAACATTCAGTACTTC | CATSPGGPKNIQYF
- | TRBJ1-2 | once | TRBV27 | TGTGCCAGCAGTTTGTCCCCGACAGGTCTGACTCCTTATGGCTACACCTTC | CASSLSPTGLTPYGYTF
- | TRBJ2-3 | - | TRBV6-5 | TGTGCCAGCAGTTACAGAGGTACGGCGGGCACAGATACGCAGTATTTT | CASSYRGTAGTDTQYF
TRBD2 | TRBJ2-2 | - | TRBV7-2 | TGTGCCAGCAGCTTTAGCGGGAGTACCGCCGGGGAGCTGTTTTTT | CASSFSGSTAGELFF
TRBD2 | TRBJ2-1 | - | TRBV2 | TGTGCCAGCAGTGAAAGCGGGAGTTACAATGAGCAGTTCTTC | CASSESGSYNEQFF
- | TRBJ2-6 | - | TRBV15 | TGTGCCACCAGCAGAGAAAGGGGCTCTGGGGCCAACGTCCTGACTTTC | CATSRERGSGANVLTF
- | TRBJ1-3 | - | TRBV6-5 | TGTGCCAGCAGTTACTCGGGGCAGCTAGGAAACACCATATATTTT | CASSYSGQLGNTIYF
- | TRBJ1-4 | - | TRBV18 | TGTGCCAGCTCACCACGGACAGCTGCAACTAATGAAAAACTGTTTTTT | CASSPRTAATNEKLFF
- | TRBJ2-2 | - | TRBV30 | TGTGCCTGGAGTGTACCACAGGGATACACCGGGGAGCTGTTTTTT | CAWSVPQGYTGELFF
- | TRBJ2-7 | - | TRBV5-6 | TGTGCCAGCAGCAAGGACACTTTCTACGAGCAGTACTTC | CASSKDTFYEQYF
TRBD2 | TRBJ2-1 | - | TRBV25-1 | TGTGCCAGCACCCGGGGGGGGAGCTCCTACAATGAGCAGTTCTTC | CASTRGGSSYNEQFF
- | TRBJ1-3 | - | TRBV30 | TGTGCCTGGAGAGGGGGAGTAAACTCTGGAAACACCATATATTTT | CAWRGGVNSGNTIYF
- | TRBJ1-2 | few | TRBV5-1 | TGCGCCAGCAGTTCGGACAGTCACTATGGCTACACCTTC | CASSSDSHYGYTF
- | TRBJ2-7 | - | TRBV3-1/TRBV3-2 | TGTGCCAGCACCCCCGCGTCCGGTTACGAGCAGTACTTC | CASTPASGYEQYF
TRBD2 | TRBJ2-7 | - | TRBV27 | TGTGCCAGCAGTTTTGTCGGGAGGGGCGAGCAGTACTTC | CASSFVGRGEQYF
TRBD1 | TRBJ2-3 | - | TRBV6-5 | TGTGCCAGCACCTTGACAGGGGTAGATACGCAGTATTTT | CASTLTGVDTQYF
TRBD1 | TRBJ2-1 | - | TRBV28 | TGTGCCACCCAAGAATCGGGACAGGGGGCAGATGAGCAGTTCTTC | CATQESGQGADEQFF
- | TRBJ2-7 | - | TRBV27 | TGTGCCAGCAGTTTGGGGCAGTTCACCTACGAGCAGTACTTC | CASSLGQFTYEQYF
- | TRBJ2-2 | - | TRBV6-6 | TGTGCCAGCAGTTACGTGACAGGTACCGGGGAGCTGTTTTTT | CASSYVTGTGELFF
- | TRBJ2-7 | - | TRBV5-4 | TGTGCCAGCAGCTCCGATGTGGGGGCACAGATCTACGAGCAGTACTTC | CASSSDVGAQIYEQYF
TRBD2 | TRBJ2-2 | - | TRBV4-1 | TGCGCCAGCAGCCGAGGACTAGCGGGAGGGCTCACCGGGGAGCTGTTTTTT | CASSRGLAGGLTGELFF
- | TRBJ2-7 | few | TRBV5-1 | TGCGCCAGCAGCCTGGACAGTCTAGCTTACGAGCAGTACTTC | CASSLDSLAYEQYF
- | TRBJ2-1 | once | TRBV2 | TGTGCCAGCAGTGAGGTGAGGGGGACGAATGAGCAGTTCTTC | CASSEVRGTNEQFF
- | TRBJ2-7 | - | TRBV2 | TGTGCCAGCAGTGCGGAGGGGAGACACGAGCAGTACTTC | CASSAEGRHEQYF
- | TRBJ2-7 | - | TRBV24-1 | TGTGCCACCAGTGACCCGGGACAAGGTAATTCCTACGAGCAGTACTTC | CATSDPGQGNSYEQYF
TRBD2 | TRBJ2-3 | - | TRBV30 | TGTGCCTGGAGTGTTCGCAGGACTAGCGGCACAGATACGCAGTATTTT | CAWSVRRTSGTDTQYF
TRBD2 | TRBJ2-1 | - | TRBV5-6 | TGTGCCAGCAGCTTGACTAGCGGGTACGATGAGCAGTTCTTC | CASSLTSGYDEQFF
- | TRBJ1-2 | - | TRBV15 | TGTGCCACCAGCAGAGGCGAAGGGGAAAGCGGCTACACCTTC | CATSRGEGESGYTF